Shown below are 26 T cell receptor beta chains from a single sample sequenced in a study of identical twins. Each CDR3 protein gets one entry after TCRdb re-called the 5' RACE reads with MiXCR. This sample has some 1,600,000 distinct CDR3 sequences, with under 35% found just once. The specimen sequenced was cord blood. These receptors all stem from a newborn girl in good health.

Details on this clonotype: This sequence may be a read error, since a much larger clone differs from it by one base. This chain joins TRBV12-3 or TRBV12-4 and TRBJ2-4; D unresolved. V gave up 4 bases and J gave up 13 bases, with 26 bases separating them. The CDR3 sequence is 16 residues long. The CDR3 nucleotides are TGTGCCAGCAGTTCCTTAGGATTCTACGGCACCTACGACCAGTACTTC. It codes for CASSSLGFYGTYDQYF.

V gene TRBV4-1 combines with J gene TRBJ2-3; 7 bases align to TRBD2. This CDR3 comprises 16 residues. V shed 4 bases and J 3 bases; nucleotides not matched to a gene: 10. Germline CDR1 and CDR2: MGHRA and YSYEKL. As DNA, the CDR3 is TGCGCCAGCAGCCTTAGCGTCCCTAGCGGAACAGATACGCAGTATTTT. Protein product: CASSLSVPSGTDTQYF.

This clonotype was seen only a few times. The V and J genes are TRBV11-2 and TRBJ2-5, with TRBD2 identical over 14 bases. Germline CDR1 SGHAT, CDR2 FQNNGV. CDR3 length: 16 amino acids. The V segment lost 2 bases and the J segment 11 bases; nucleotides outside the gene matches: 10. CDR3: CASSLRLAGGHDEQYF. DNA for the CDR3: TGTGCCAGCAGCTTACGACTAGCGGGGGGGCATGATGAGCAGTACTTC.

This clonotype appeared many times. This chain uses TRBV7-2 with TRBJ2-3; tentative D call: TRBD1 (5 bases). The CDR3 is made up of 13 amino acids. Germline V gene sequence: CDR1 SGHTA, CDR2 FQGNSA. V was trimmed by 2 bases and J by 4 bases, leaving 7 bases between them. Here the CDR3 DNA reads TGTGCCAGCAGCTTACAGGGATCAGATACGCAGTATTTT. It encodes CASSLQGSDTQYF. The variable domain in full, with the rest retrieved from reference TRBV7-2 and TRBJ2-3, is GAGVSQSPSNKVTEKGKDVELRCDPISGHTALYWYRQSLGQGLEFLIYFQGNSAPDKSGLPSDRFSAERTGGSVSTLTIQRTQQEDSAVYLCASSLQGSDTQYFGPGTRLTVL.

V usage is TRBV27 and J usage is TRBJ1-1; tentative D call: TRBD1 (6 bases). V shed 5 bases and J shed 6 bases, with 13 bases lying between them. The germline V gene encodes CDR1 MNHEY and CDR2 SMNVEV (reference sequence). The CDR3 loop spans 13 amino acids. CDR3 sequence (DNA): TGTGCCAGCAGTCATCAAGGGGGTCCTGAAGCTTTCTTT. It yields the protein CASSHQGGPEAFF.

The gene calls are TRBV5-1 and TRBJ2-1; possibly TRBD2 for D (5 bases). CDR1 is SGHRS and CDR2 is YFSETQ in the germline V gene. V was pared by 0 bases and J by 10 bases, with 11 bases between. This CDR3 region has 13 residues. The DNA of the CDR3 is TGCGCCAGCAGCTTGGTGGCTAGCCTCGAGCAGTTCTTC. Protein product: CASSLVASLEQFF. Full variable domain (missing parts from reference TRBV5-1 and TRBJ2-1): KAGVTQTPRYLIKTRGQQVTLSCSPISGHRSVSWYQQTPGQGLQFLFEYFSETQRNKGNFPGRFSGRQFSNSRSEMNVSTLELGDSALYLCASSLVASLEQFFGPGTRLTVL.

The CDR3 DNA sequence: TGTGCCAGCAGCCAAGATAGGGGACTAGCGGGGGGTGTAGATACGCAGTATTTT. Protein: CASSQDRGLAGGVDTQYF. The rearrangement uses TRBV4-2 and TRBJ2-3; 15 bases match TRBD2. Germline lookup yields CDR1 LGHNA and CDR2 YNFKEQ. V lost 0 bases to trimming and J lost 5 bases; unmatched junction nucleotides: 6. This CDR3 region has 18 residues.

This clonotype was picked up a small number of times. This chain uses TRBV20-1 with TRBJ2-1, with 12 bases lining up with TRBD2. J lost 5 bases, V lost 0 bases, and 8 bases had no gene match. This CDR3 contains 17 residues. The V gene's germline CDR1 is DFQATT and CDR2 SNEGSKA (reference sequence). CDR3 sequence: CSARDLRTSGTHNEQFF. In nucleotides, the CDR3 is TGCAGTGCTAGAGATTTACGGACTAGCGGGACCCACAATGAGCAGTTCTTC.

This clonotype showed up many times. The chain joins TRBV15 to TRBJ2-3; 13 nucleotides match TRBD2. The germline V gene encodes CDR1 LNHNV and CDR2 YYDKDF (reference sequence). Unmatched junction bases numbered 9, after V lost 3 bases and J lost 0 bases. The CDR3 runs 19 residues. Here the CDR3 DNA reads TGTGCCACCAGCAGGGAAGGACTAGCGGGAGCGACTAGCACAGATACGCAGTATTTT. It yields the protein CATSREGLAGATSTDTQYF.

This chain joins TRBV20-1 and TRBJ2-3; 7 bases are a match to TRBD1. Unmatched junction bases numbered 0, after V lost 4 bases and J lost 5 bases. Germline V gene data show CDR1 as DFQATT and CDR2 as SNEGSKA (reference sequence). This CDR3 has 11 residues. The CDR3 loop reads CSANRGDTQYF. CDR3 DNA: TGCAGTGCTAACAGGGGAGATACGCAGTATTTT.

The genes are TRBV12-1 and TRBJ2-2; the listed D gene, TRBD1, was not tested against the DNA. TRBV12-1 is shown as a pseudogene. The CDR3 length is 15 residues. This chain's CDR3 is CAGSPGQGYTGELFF. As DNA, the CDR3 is TGTGCCGGCAGCCCTGGACAGGGGTACACCGGGGAGCTGTTTTTT.

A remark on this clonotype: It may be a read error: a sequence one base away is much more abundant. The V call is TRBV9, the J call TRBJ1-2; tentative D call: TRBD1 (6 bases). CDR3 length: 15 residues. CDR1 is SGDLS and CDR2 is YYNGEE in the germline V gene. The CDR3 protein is CANSVARQANYGYTF. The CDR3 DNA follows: TGTGCCAACAGCGTAGCTCGACAGGCTAACTATGGCTACACCTTC.

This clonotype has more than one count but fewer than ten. CDR3: CASSLLGAPNTEAFF. The CDR3 coding sequence is TGTGCCAGCAGCTTATTGGGGGCCCCGAACACTGAAGCTTTCTTT. The chain has TRBV7-2 and TRBJ1-1; D may be TRBD1 (6 bases). The germline V gene encodes CDR1 SGHTA and CDR2 FQGNSA. Trimming stripped 2 bases from V and 1 base from J, with 11 bases between. The CDR3 has 15 amino acids.

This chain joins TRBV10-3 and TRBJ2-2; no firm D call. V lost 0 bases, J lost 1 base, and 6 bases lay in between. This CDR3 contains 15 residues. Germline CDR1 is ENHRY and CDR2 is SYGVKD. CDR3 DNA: TGTGCCATCAGTGAGTCCGTGGGGAACACCGGGGAGCTGTTTTTT. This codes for CAISESVGNTGELFF.

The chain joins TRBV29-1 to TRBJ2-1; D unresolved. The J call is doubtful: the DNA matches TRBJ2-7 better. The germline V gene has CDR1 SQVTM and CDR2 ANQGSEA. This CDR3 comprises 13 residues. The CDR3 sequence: CSVEQSSYNEQYF. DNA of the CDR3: TGCAGCGTTGAACAGAGCTCCTACAATGAGCAGTACTTC.

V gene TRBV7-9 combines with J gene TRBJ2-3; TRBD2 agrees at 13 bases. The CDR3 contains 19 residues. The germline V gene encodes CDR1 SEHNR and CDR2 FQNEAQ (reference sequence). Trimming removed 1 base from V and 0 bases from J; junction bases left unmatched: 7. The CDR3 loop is CASSLGLAGGPLSTDTQYF. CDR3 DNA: TGTGCCAGCAGCTTAGGACTAGCGGGAGGACCACTCAGCACAGATACGCAGTATTTT.

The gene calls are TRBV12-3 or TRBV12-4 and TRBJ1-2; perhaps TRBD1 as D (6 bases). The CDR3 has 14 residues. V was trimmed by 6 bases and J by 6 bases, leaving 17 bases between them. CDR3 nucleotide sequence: TGTGCCAGCAGCTTACAAGGGAGGGGGAATGGCTACACCTTC. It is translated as CASSLQGRGNGYTF.

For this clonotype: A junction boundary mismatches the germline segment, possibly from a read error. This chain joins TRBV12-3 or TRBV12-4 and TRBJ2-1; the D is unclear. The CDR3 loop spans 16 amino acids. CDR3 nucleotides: TGTGTCAGCAGTCCGCCGGGCCTGAGCTCCTACAATGAGCAGTTCTTC. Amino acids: CVSSPPGLSSYNEQFF.

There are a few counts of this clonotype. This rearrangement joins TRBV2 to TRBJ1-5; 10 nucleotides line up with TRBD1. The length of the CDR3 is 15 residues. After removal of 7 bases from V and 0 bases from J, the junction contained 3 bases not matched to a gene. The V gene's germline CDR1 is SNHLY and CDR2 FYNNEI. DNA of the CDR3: TGTGCCAGCACTAGGGACAGGGGTAGCAATCAGCCCCAGCATTTT. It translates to CASTRDRGSNQPQHF.

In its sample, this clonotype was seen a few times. The CDR3, as DNA: TGTGCCAGCAGTAACACGGGTTCGACTGGAAATGAGCAGTACTTC. Translation gives CASSNTGSTGNEQYF. J is TRBJ2-7 and V is TRBV6-6; D is unclear. Germline values: CDR1 MNHNY, CDR2 SVGAGI (reference sequence). CDR3 length equals 15 residues. Trimming pared 5 bases from V and 7 bases from J, leaving 21 bases between.

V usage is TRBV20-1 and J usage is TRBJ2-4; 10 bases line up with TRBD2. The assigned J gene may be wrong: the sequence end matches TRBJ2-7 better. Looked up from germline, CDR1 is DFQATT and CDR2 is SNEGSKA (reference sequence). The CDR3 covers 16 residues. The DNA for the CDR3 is TGCAGTGCTAGAGCGGTGGGTGGGACTAGCGTCTACGAGCAGTACTTC. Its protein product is CSARAVGGTSVYEQYF.

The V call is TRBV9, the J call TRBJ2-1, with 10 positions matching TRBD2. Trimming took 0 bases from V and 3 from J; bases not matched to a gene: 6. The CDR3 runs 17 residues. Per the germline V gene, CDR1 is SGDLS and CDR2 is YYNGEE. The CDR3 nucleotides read TGTGCCAGCAGCGTAGCCCCTAGCGGGGGCCTCTACAATGAGCAGTTCTTC. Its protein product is CASSVAPSGGLYNEQFF.

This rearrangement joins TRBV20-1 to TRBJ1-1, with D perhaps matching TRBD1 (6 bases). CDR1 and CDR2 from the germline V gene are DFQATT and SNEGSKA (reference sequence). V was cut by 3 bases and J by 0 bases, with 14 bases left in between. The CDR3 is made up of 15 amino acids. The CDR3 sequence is CSARDTGTMNTEAFF. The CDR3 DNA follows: TGCAGTGCTAGGGATACAGGGACCATGAACACTGAAGCTTTCTTT.

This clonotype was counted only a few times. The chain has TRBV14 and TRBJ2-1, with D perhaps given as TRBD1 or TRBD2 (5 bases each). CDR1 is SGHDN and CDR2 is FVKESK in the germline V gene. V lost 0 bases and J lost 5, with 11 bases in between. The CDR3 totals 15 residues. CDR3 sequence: CASSQDWDRNNEQFF. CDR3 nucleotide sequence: TGTGCCAGCAGCCAAGATTGGGACCGAAACAATGAGCAGTTCTTC.

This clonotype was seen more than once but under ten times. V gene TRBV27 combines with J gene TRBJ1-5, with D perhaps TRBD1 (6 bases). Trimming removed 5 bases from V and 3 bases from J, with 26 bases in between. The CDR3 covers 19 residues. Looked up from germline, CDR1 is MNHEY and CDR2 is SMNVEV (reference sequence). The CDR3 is CASSPLGFQGWVNNQPQHF. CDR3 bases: TGTGCCAGCAGTCCCTTAGGCTTCCAGGGGTGGGTAAACAATCAGCCCCAGCATTTT.

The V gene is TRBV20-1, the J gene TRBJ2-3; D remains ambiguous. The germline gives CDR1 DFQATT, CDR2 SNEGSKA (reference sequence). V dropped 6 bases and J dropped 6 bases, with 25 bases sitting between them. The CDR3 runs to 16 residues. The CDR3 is CSAKRVDGPGMDTQYF. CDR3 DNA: TGCAGTGCCAAAAGGGTTGACGGGCCTGGCATGGATACGCAGTATTTT.